What follows are 32 T cell receptor beta chains derived from one specimen sequenced in a study of Ad26.COV2.S vaccination and SARS-CoV-2 variants. Treatment given: some 20 received Ad26.COV2.S at low or high dose, single or two shots; about 5 received placebo; per-sample allocation not given. Specimen acquisition occurred on day 63 following the initial vaccine or placebo injection. This table comes from immunoSEQ multiplex PCR, and its TCRdb copy is limited to in-frame clones, with some not included. The repertoire holds 380,000 or so clones, around 90% seen once, with 6.4% in the top ten. The source was peripheral blood, collected in a trial of Ad26.COV2.S vaccine versus placebo. The receptors were sampled from a person between 18 and 59 years old who received the Ad26.COV2.S COVID-19 vaccine or a placebo.

This clone was detected only once. The V and J genes are TRBV7-2 and TRBJ1-5; D is possibly TRBD1 (6 bases). Looked up from germline, CDR1 is SGHTA and CDR2 is FQGNSA. V was pared by 1 base and J by 6 bases, with 10 bases between. This CDR3 is built from 14 residues. CDR3: CASSLDRAGQPQHF. The DNA of the CDR3 is TGTGCCAGCAGCTTAGACAGGGCAGGTCAGCCCCAGCATTTT.

The chain joins TRBV4-1 to TRBJ2-7; maybe TRBD2 (6 bases). The V gene's germline CDR1 is MGHRA and CDR2 YSYEKL. The CDR3 contains 14 residues. V was trimmed by 2 bases and J by 4 bases, leaving 12 bases between them. DNA of the CDR3: TGCGCCAGCAGCCAAAGGGACGGGAGATACGAGCAGTACTTC. Protein product: CASSQRDGRYEQYF.

The V call is TRBV28, the J call TRBJ2-3; 8 bases are shared with TRBD2. Germline V gene data show CDR1 as MDHEN and CDR2 as SYDVKM. This CDR3 region has 15 residues. After removal of 6 bases from V and 5 bases from J, the junction contained 10 bases not matched to a gene. The chain's CDR3 is CASSLRGGRGDTQYF. As DNA, the CDR3 is TGTGCCAGCAGCCTTCGGGGGGGCAGGGGAGATACGCAGTATTTT.

The chain couples TRBV28 to TRBJ2-1, with 8 bases lining up with TRBD1. The CDR3 is 13 amino acids. Germline V lookup: CDR1 MDHEN, CDR2 SYDVKM. Trimming at V came to 10 bases and at J to 2 bases, leaving 4 bases not matched to a gene. The CDR3 region has the DNA TGTGCCATCGCAGGGGGCCCCTACAATGAGCAGTTCTTC. This codes for CAIAGGPYNEQFF.

The rearrangement links TRBV4-3 to TRBJ2-3, with D unclear. Trimming left V 1 base short and J 1 base short, with 9 bases between. The CDR3 spans 15 residues. Germline assignment: CDR1 LGHNA and CDR2 YSLEER. The DNA of the CDR3 is TGCGCCAGCAGCCAAGGCGGCCCTGGCACAGATACGCAGTATTTT. The encoded protein is CASSQGGPGTDTQYF.

This chain joins TRBV19 and TRBJ2-2, with D maybe TRBD1 (6 bases). Trimming took 7 bases from V and 1 from J, leaving 16 bases between them. From germline, CDR1 is LNHDA and CDR2 SQIVND (reference sequence). This CDR3 has 16 residues. Here the CDR3 DNA reads TGTGCCAGTATTCGTAGGGACAAACAGAACACCGGGGAGCTGTTTTTT. This sequence encodes CASIRRDKQNTGELFF.

The chain combines TRBV27 with TRBJ1-1, with D hard to call. The V end was cut by 2 bases, the J end by 5 bases, with 12 bases between. CDR3 size: 14 residues. Germline lookup yields CDR1 MNHEY and CDR2 SMNVEV (reference sequence). CDR3 residues: CASSLRQAVTEAFF. CDR3 bases: TGTGCCAGCAGTTTACGGCAGGCAGTTACTGAAGCTTTCTTT.

V gene TRBV5-5 combines with J gene TRBJ1-4; D is undetermined. CDR1 and CDR2 from the germline V gene are SGHKS and YYEKEE (reference sequence). The CDR3 runs to 14 residues. Trimming pared 2 bases from V and 11 bases from J, leaving 16 bases between. This chain's CDR3 is CASSFDTQIGKLFF. CDR3 nucleotide sequence: TGTGCCAGCAGCTTCGACACCCAGATCGGTAAACTGTTTTTT.

The V call is TRBV5-1, the J call TRBJ1-6, with D unclear. This CDR3 spans 15 amino acids. The germline V and J ends were trimmed by 4 bases and 1 base, with 9 bases remaining between them. Germline V CDR1 and CDR2: SGHRS, YFSETQ. CDR3 residues: CASSHTESYNSPLHF. The DNA for the CDR3 is TGCGCCAGCAGCCATACAGAGTCCTATAATTCACCCCTCCACTTT.

CDR3: CASSQIGHGQGNSPLHF. In DNA form, the CDR3 reads TGTGCCAGCAGCCAGATCGGGCACGGACAGGGGAACTCACCCCTCCACTTT. V gene TRBV3-1 (or the pseudogene TRBV3-2) combines with J gene TRBJ1-6; 9 positions match TRBD1. Per germline, CDR1 LGHDT and CDR2 YNNKEL (reference sequence). There are 17 residues in the CDR3. V lost 3 bases, J lost 10 bases, and 13 bases stayed unmatched.

The chain couples TRBV6-6 to TRBJ1-4; D unclear. The CDR3 runs 16 residues. Trimming cost V 6 bases and J 7 bases, with 21 bases left between them. Germline loops: CDR1 MNHNY, CDR2 SVGAGI (reference sequence). In DNA form, the CDR3 reads TGTGCCAGCAGACCCTGGGAAATTTCCCCAACTGAAAAACTGTTTTTT. It translates to CASRPWEISPTEKLFF.

The V and J genes are TRBV19 and TRBJ1-1; D is uncertain. With 7 bases removed from V and 3 bases from J, the gap between germline ends came to 15 bases. This CDR3 has 14 residues. Germline lookup yields CDR1 LNHDA and CDR2 SQIVND (reference sequence). CDR3: CASTPVGEYTEAFF. CDR3 coding DNA: TGTGCCAGTACCCCAGTCGGGGAATACACTGAAGCTTTCTTT.

This clone was recorded a few times. This sequence joins TRBV19 and TRBJ2-2; no firm D call. Trimming cost V 4 bases and J 0 bases, with 6 bases left between them. CDR1 is LNHDA, CDR2 SQIVND, per germline (reference sequence). CDR3 size: 14 residues. The DNA for the CDR3 is TGTGCCAGTAGTAGGAGATCGAACACCGGGGAGCTGTTTTTT. Translated, it gives CASSRRSNTGELFF.

The chain is built from TRBV6-5 and TRBJ1-1; TRBD1 is a possible D gene (5 bases). This CDR3 is built from 15 residues. In germline, CDR1 is MNHEY, CDR2 SVGAGI. Trimming stripped 1 base from V and 0 bases from J, with 9 bases between. The CDR3 DNA follows: TGTGCCAGCAGTTACTTGACAGAAATGAACACTGAAGCTTTCTTT. As protein: CASSYLTEMNTEAFF.

V and J are TRBV19 and TRBJ2-1; 9 nucleotides match TRBD2. Trimming removed 5 bases from V and 12 bases from J; junction bases left unmatched: 23. CDR1 is LNHDA and CDR2 is SQIVND in the germline V gene (reference sequence). The CDR3 length is 18 residues. For the CDR3, the DNA is TGTGCCAGTAGTCTCTCAACGGCACTAGCGGGTCAGAGGATCGGGCAGTTCTTC. Translation gives CASSLSTALAGQRIGQFF.

The chain combines TRBV3-1 (or the pseudogene TRBV3-2) with TRBJ1-2; the match to TRBD1 covers 8 bases. V lost 4 bases, J lost 8 bases, and 15 bases stayed unmatched. The CDR3 sequence is 16 residues long. Germline-derived CDR1 and CDR2 are LGHDT and YNNKEL (reference sequence). CDR3 sequence reads: CASSPSGQGALGGYTF. As DNA, the CDR3 is TGTGCCAGCAGCCCCTCAGGGCAGGGGGCATTAGGAGGCTACACCTTC.

This clone was observed a few times. This rearrangement joins TRBV11-3 to TRBJ2-2, with 8 nucleotides matching TRBD2. CDR3 length equals 16 residues. The trim removed 5 bases at V and 8 bases at J, leaving 13 bases unmatched. Germline V lookup: CDR1 SGHNT, CDR2 YENEEA. CDR3 in amino acids: CASSSTSGGPVGELFF. The DNA of the CDR3 is TGTGCCAGCAGCAGCACTTCGGGGGGGCCCGTTGGGGAGCTGTTTTTT.

The V gene is TRBV7-2, the J gene TRBJ2-2, with D perhaps matching TRBD1 (6 bases). With 1 base removed from V and 4 bases from J, the gap between germline ends came to 7 bases. The CDR3 covers 14 residues. Germline V gene data show CDR1 as SGHTA and CDR2 as FQGNSA. CDR3 residues: CASSLDRVTGELFF. CDR3 coding DNA: TGTGCCAGCAGCTTAGACAGGGTCACCGGGGAGCTGTTTTTT.

The J gene is TRBJ2-7, the V gene TRBV5-1; 10 bases match TRBD1. The length of the CDR3 is 14 residues. The germline V gene has CDR1 SGHRS and CDR2 YFSETQ. V shed 4 bases, J shed 6 bases, and the junction held 7 bases outside the gene matches. CDR3 residues: CASSPTGTGVEQYF. For the CDR3, the DNA is TGCGCCAGCAGCCCGACAGGGACAGGGGTCGAGCAGTACTTC.

The chain employs TRBV7-2 and TRBJ2-3; 8 bases match TRBD2. The CDR3 covers 16 residues. CDR1 is SGHTA, CDR2 FQGNSA, per germline. With 1 base clipped from V and 5 bases from J, the junction kept 8 bases outside the gene matches. CDR3 protein: CASSLDIPRGGDTQYF. The CDR3 nucleotides are TGTGCCAGCAGCTTAGACATTCCCCGGGGGGGAGATACGCAGTATTTT.

V usage is TRBV27 and J usage is TRBJ2-5; 8 nucleotides line up with TRBD2. Germline CDR1 reads MNHEY; CDR2 reads SMNVEV (reference sequence). Trimming took 4 bases from V and 5 from J; bases not matched to a gene: 0. This CDR3 region has 12 residues. This chain's CDR3 is CASSSGGETQYF. The CDR3, as DNA: TGTGCCAGCAGTTCGGGGGGGGAGACCCAGTACTTC.

This clone was seen only once. The chain links TRBV6-5 to TRBJ2-7; D perhaps matches TRBD1 (6 bases). This CDR3 region has 15 residues. Looked up from germline, CDR1 is MNHEY and CDR2 is SVGAGI. Trimming stripped 0 bases from V and 6 bases from J, with 15 bases between. The CDR3 DNA reads as TGTGCCAGCAGTTACTCGCCAGATACAGGGACCGAGCAGTACTTC. Translation gives CASSYSPDTGTEQYF.

The CDR3 nucleotides are TGTGCCAGCAGCAGATCTCCGGGACAGCGGACTTATTACACTGAAGCTTTCTTT. It is translated as CASSRSPGQRTYYTEAFF. V is TRBV6-2 or TRBV6-3 and J is TRBJ1-1; 7 nucleotides agree with TRBD1. V dropped 6 bases and J dropped 3; count of bases not matched to a gene: 19. The CDR3 is made up of 18 amino acids. The germline V gene has CDR1 MNHEY and CDR2 SVGEGT.

The chain couples TRBV6-5 to TRBJ1-2; D unclear. This CDR3 is built from 15 residues. Germline V gives CDR1 MNHEY, CDR2 SVGAGI. Trimming removed 0 bases from V and 0 bases from J, with 8 bases in between. CDR3 DNA sequence: TGTGCCAGCAGTTACTCCTCTTCCTCTAACTATGGCTACACCTTC. It specifies CASSYSSSSNYGYTF.

J is TRBJ1-2 and V is TRBV19; D is undetermined. Germline V lookup: CDR1 LNHDA, CDR2 SQIVND (reference sequence). The germline V and J ends were trimmed by 6 bases and 5 bases, with 19 bases remaining between them. The CDR3 consists of 15 residues. CDR3 residues: CASSNRATPTYGYTF. The CDR3 DNA sequence: TGTGCCAGTAGCAATAGGGCCACTCCTACATATGGCTACACCTTC.

CDR3 amino acids: CASSLLAGTDTQYF. The DNA of the CDR3 is TGTGCCAGCAGCCTTTTAGCGGGAACAGATACGCAGTATTTT. This chain joins TRBV7-3 and TRBJ2-3, with 8 nucleotides matching TRBD2. CDR1 and CDR2 from the germline V gene are SGHTA and FQGTGA. There are 14 residues in the CDR3. V gave up 5 bases and J gave up 3 bases; unmatched junction bases: 4.

The rearrangement links TRBV19 to TRBJ1-1, with D maybe TRBD1 (6 bases). Trimming left V 6 bases short and J 5 bases short, with 16 bases between. This CDR3 has 14 amino acids. Germline V gene lookup returns CDR1 LNHDA and CDR2 SQIVND (reference sequence). The CDR3 sequence: CASRVAGAGTEAFF. CDR3 coding DNA: TGTGCCAGTAGGGTGGCAGGGGCTGGGACTGAAGCTTTCTTT.

The chain has TRBV2 and TRBJ1-5; D unclear. Trimming left V 3 bases short and J 3 bases short, with 9 bases between. The CDR3 runs 14 residues. Germline V gene data show CDR1 as SNHLY and CDR2 as FYNNEI. The CDR3 here is CASSDSLINQPQHF. In DNA, the CDR3 is TGTGCCAGCAGTGATAGCCTGATCAATCAGCCCCAGCATTTT.

The chain joins TRBV3-1 (or the pseudogene TRBV3-2) to TRBJ1-6; D call uncertain. Per germline, CDR1 LGHDT and CDR2 YNNKEL (reference sequence). Trimming cost V 1 base and J 10 bases, with 8 bases left between them. The CDR3 length is 13 residues. The CDR3 sequence is CASSQVERSPLHF. The CDR3 DNA reads as TGTGCCAGCAGCCAAGTGGAGCGGTCACCCCTCCACTTT.

This chain links TRBV9 with TRBJ1-3, with D hard to call. Deletions cut 0 bases from V and 2 bases from J, with 9 bases between. The CDR3 loop spans 15 amino acids. Germline lookup yields CDR1 SGDLS and CDR2 YYNGEE. This chain's CDR3 is CASSVVVGTGNTIYF. In DNA, the CDR3 is TGTGCCAGCAGCGTAGTCGTCGGGACTGGAAACACCATATATTTT.

In this sample, this clone turned up once. This chain joins TRBV6-6 and TRBJ1-2; TRBD1 might be the D (6 bases). With 6 bases removed from V and 8 bases from J, the gap between germline ends came to 13 bases. This CDR3 comprises 12 residues. CDR1 is MNHNY, CDR2 SVGAGI, per germline (reference sequence). The CDR3 sequence: CASSPTRGGYTF. The DNA for the CDR3 is TGTGCCAGCAGCCCAACCAGGGGAGGCTACACCTTC.

This clone was seen a single time. V usage is TRBV6-2 or TRBV6-3 and J usage is TRBJ1-5; no clear D gene. The CDR3 has 14 residues. CDR1 and CDR2 from the germline V gene are MNHEY and SVGEGT. The ends were cut back, 7 bases at V and 7 bases at J, with 17 bases in the middle. CDR3 sequence reads: CASTPFRAIQPQHF. The CDR3 DNA follows: TGTGCCAGCACCCCTTTTCGGGCGATCCAGCCCCAGCATTTT.